This T cell receptor (beta chain) appears in the sequencing data of a study of shared clonotypes between healthy human individuals. Germline values: CDR1 SGHAT, CDR2 FQNNGV. The CDR3 has 18 amino acids. V shed 0 bases and J shed 4 bases, with 16 bases lying between them. Each subset's genomic DNA was shared equally among a number of immunoSEQ plates. The repertoire was sequenced with immunoSEQ multiplex PCR; TCRdb's copy has only in-frame clones and lacks some. The data hold about 560,000 clones, with around 78% observed a single time. Only one count was recorded for this clone. Its antigen is not known. The study, taken as a whole, reports: Sampling included only blood; tissue repertoires likely differ. Represented diversity (both genetic and exposure-history) was limited by the small number of donors. Sharing of clonotypes among donors was expected to vary with sequencing depth.

The sequencing input was PBMCs. This TCR was recovered from a woman aged 40 to 49 in good health. Some clones in this sample may be carry-over from other donors' samples. The gene calls are TRBV11-2 and TRBJ2-6; TRBD2 is a possible D gene (6 bases). CDR3 loop: CASSLDGPGVNGANVLTF. The CDR3, as DNA: TGTGCCAGCAGCTTAGATGGTCCGGGGGTGAACGGGGCCAACGTCCTGACTTTC.